These T cell receptor beta chains were read from a single sample in a study of molecular identifiers for immune sequencing clone quantification. TCRdb reprocessed the PCR reads with MiXCR, giving one entry per CDR3 protein. The sample has 60,000 to 70,000 distinct CDR3 sequences, over 15% seen once. The sample comprised naive CD8+ T cells from blood, with Jurkat cell RNA spiked in. These receptor sequences come from a human donor in good health. Some libraries in this study had Jurkat cell RNA spiked in. The CDR3 runs from the conserved cysteine through the conserved F or W. A D gene is named only where the DNA matches it firmly. Clone size appears in some rows only: once, few, many, or a class for an expanded clone.

v_gene,d_gene,j_gene,abundance,CDR3aa,CDR3nt
TRBV6-5,TRBD2,TRBJ2-3,many,CASSRLAGGPPDTQYF,TGTGCCAGCAGTCGACTAGCGGGAGGTCCCCCAGATACGCAGTATTTT
TRBV7-8,TRBD2,TRBJ2-5,many,CASSLALIGGRDAETQYF,TGTGCCAGCAGCTTAGCGTTGATCGGCGGGAGGGATGCCGAGACCCAGTACTTC
TRBV14,.,TRBJ2-3,many,CASSQETLSDTQYF,TGTGCCAGCAGCCAAGAGACATTGTCCGATACGCAGTATTTT
TRBV4-1,TRBD1,TRBJ1-2,many,CASSHLQGANYGYTF,TGCGCCAGCAGCCACTTACAGGGGGCTAACTATGGCTACACCTTC
TRBV11-1,.,TRBJ1-1,.,CASTLAGLDTEAFF,TGTGCCAGCACCCTAGCAGGGCTGGACACTGAAGCTTTCTTT
TRBV6-2/TRBV6-3,.,TRBJ2-6,many,CASSGQSDWAGANVLTF,TGTGCCAGCAGCGGACAGTCCGACTGGGCTGGGGCCAACGTCCTGACTTTC
TRBV29-1,.,TRBJ1-1,many,CSVEKVRPEAFF,TGCAGCGTTGAAAAGGTACGGCCTGAAGCTTTCTTT
TRBV5-6,.,TRBJ1-1,.,CASSLAAKNTEALF,TGTGCCAGCAGCTTGGCCGCGAAAAACACTGAAGCTCTCTTT
TRBV4-2,.,TRBJ1-1,many,CASSQDSWAFF,TGTGCCAGCAGCCAAGATAGTTGGGCTTTCTTT
TRBV4-1,.,TRBJ2-5,many,CASSPTGETQYF,TGCGCCAGCAGCCCAACAGGGGAGACCCAGTACTTC
TRBV25-1,.,TRBJ1-4,.,CASSDRDGGSEKLFF,TGTGCCAGCAGTGACCGGGACGGGGGGAGTGAAAAACTGTTTTTT
TRBV4-2,.,TRBJ2-1,many,CASSQEGTGVEQFF,TGTGCCAGCAGCCAAGAGGGAACCGGGGTTGAACAGTTCTTC
TRBV7-6,.,TRBJ1-1,many,CASSLLGGGVNTEAFF,TGTGCCAGCAGCTTATTGGGAGGAGGCGTGAACACTGAAGCTTTCTTT
TRBV27,.,TRBJ1-1,many,CASSFTGMNTEAFF,TGTGCCAGCAGTTTTACCGGAATGAACACTGAAGCTTTCTTT
TRBV4-1,.,TRBJ2-1,many,CASSQVVGEQFF,TGCGCCAGCAGCCAGGTTGTGGGTGAGCAGTTCTTC
TRBV29-1,TRBD1,TRBJ2-2,many,CSVITGAGELFF,TGCAGCGTCATTACAGGGGCCGGGGAGCTGTTTTTT
TRBV7-2,.,TRBJ2-4,.,CASSLEGPKIRDIQYF,TGTGCCAGCAGCTTAGAAGGGCCCAAGATTAGGGACATTCAGTACTTC
TRBV11-2,TRBD2,TRBJ2-1,.,CASSLGPSGIYNEQFF,TGTGCCAGCAGCTTAGGTCCTAGCGGGATCTACAATGAGCAGTTCTTC
TRBV4-1,TRBD2,TRBJ2-1,many,CASRGAGVGDEQFF,TGCGCCAGCAGAGGAGCGGGAGTAGGCGATGAGCAGTTCTTC
TRBV19,.,TRBJ2-3,many,CASSTAGSADTQYF,TGTGCCAGTAGTACGGCGGGGTCGGCAGATACGCAGTATTTT
TRBV7-3,.,TRBJ1-1,many,CASSLISWDTEAFF,TGTGCCAGCAGCTTAATATCCTGGGACACTGAAGCTTTCTTT
TRBV10-3,.,TRBJ2-3,many,CAISDLASSTDTQYF,TGTGCCATCAGTGATTTAGCGTCTAGCACAGATACGCAGTATTTT
TRBV10-3,.,TRBJ1-5,many,CAISERGANQPQHF,TGTGCCATCAGTGAGAGGGGGGCTAATCAGCCCCAGCATTTT
TRBV29-1,TRBD2,TRBJ2-3,medium-sized,CSVGETSGSSDTQYF,TGCAGCGTTGGGGAGACTAGCGGGAGTTCAGATACGCAGTATTTT
TRBV28,TRBD2,TRBJ2-5,.,CASSPPGTSGISLVETQYF,TGTGCCAGCAGCCCCCCCGGGACTAGCGGGATATCATTGGTAGAGACCCAGTACTTC
TRBV7-9,.,TRBJ2-7,.,CASSLSLNYEQYF,TGTGCCAGCAGCTTGAGCCTTAACTACGAGCAGTACTTC
TRBV11-2,.,TRBJ2-1,many,CASSRGTGNEQFF,TGTGCCAGCAGCCGTGGGACTGGCAATGAGCAGTTCTTC
TRBV7-9,.,TRBJ2-3,many,CASPPVVRQNKGDTQYF,TGTGCCAGCCCCCCCGTTGTTAGACAGAACAAGGGAGATACGCAGTATTTT
TRBV9,.,TRBJ2-2,many,CASNQYNTGELFF,TGTGCCAGCAACCAATATAACACCGGGGAGCTGTTTTTT
TRBV30,TRBD2,TRBJ2-7,many,CAWSVSGLAHEQYF,TGTGCCTGGAGTGTATCGGGACTAGCCCACGAGCAGTACTTC
TRBV10-1,.,TRBJ2-1,few,CASSIYQATNEQFF,TGCGCCAGCAGTATTTACCAGGCAACCAATGAGCAGTTCTTC
TRBV27,TRBD1,TRBJ2-2,many,CASNIRQGGTGELFF,TGTGCCAGCAACATCCGACAGGGTGGCACCGGGGAGCTGTTTTTT
TRBV30,.,TRBJ2-7,many,CAWSVAELYEQYF,TGTGCCTGGAGTGTCGCGGAGTTATACGAGCAGTACTTC
TRBV4-1,.,TRBJ1-2,many,CASSQDYGDYGYTF,TGCGCCAGCAGCCAAGATTATGGGGACTATGGCTACACCTTC
TRBV13,TRBD2,TRBJ2-7,many,CASSNRLQYGTTTSYEQYF,TGTGCCAGCAGCAATAGACTTCAATATGGGACTACAACCTCCTACGAGCAGTACTTC
TRBV11-3,TRBD2,TRBJ2-3,many,CASSLLAGDHTDTQYF,TGTGCCAGCAGCTTACTAGCGGGAGACCACACAGATACGCAGTATTTT
TRBV7-3,TRBD2,TRBJ2-5,.,CANSPGLAGAGETQYF,TGTGCCAACAGCCCGGGACTAGCGGGAGCGGGAGAGACCCAGTACTTC
TRBV12-3/TRBV12-4,.,TRBJ2-3,many,CASSFTLASDTQYF,TGTGCCAGCAGTTTTACGCTAGCCTCAGATACGCAGTATTTT
TRBV3-1,.,TRBJ2-5,.,CASSSPGLQETQYF,TGTGCCAGCAGCTCCCCGGGACTGCAAGAGACCCAGTACTTC
TRBV2,.,TRBJ2-3,few,CASGESGADTQYF,TGTGCCAGCGGTGAAAGTGGGGCAGATACGCAGTATTTT
TRBV27,TRBD1,TRBJ1-2,many,CASTRRTGDVYGYTF,TGTGCCAGCACCCGACGGACAGGGGATGTCTATGGCTACACCTTC
TRBV20-1,TRBD2,TRBJ2-5,.,CSASPGLVEQTQYF,TGCAGTGCTAGCCCGGGACTAGTTGAACAGACCCAGTACTTC
TRBV6-2/TRBV6-3,TRBD2,TRBJ2-3,many,CASSFESGRDTDTQYF,TGTGCCAGCAGTTTCGAGAGCGGGAGGGACACAGATACGCAGTATTTT
TRBV7-8,TRBD2,TRBJ2-1,few,CASNLKREKRDEQFF,TGTGCCAGCAACCTAAAGCGGGAAAAGCGGGATGAGCAGTTCTTC
TRBV27,.,TRBJ2-3,many,CASSQIADTQYF,TGTGCCAGCAGTCAGATAGCGGATACGCAGTATTTT
TRBV6-5,.,TRBJ1-6,.,CASSYFEGNSPLHF,TGTGCCAGCAGTTACTTTGAAGGGAATTCACCCCTCCACTTT
TRBV20-1,TRBD2,TRBJ2-1,many,CSASRTSGSNEQFF,TGCAGTGCTAGTAGGACTAGCGGGAGTAATGAGCAGTTCTTC
TRBV20-1,TRBD2,TRBJ2-7,few,CSAIQREGSYEQYF,TGCAGTGCTATTCAGCGGGAGGGGTCCTACGAGCAGTACTTC
TRBV19,.,TRBJ2-2,many,CASSVQDTGELFF,TGTGCCAGTAGCGTGCAGGACACCGGGGAGCTGTTTTTT
TRBV9,TRBD2,TRBJ2-2,.,CASSVFGLARGELFF,TGTGCCAGCAGCGTATTCGGACTAGCGCGCGGGGAGCTGTTTTTT
TRBV19,.,TRBJ1-5,few,CASSINWQGHQPQHF,TGTGCCAGTAGTATAAATTGGCAGGGTCATCAGCCCCAGCATTTT
TRBV4-1,.,TRBJ1-1,many,CASSQPDWSDTDTEAFF,TGCGCCAGCAGCCAACCCGACTGGTCTGATACGGACACTGAAGCTTTCTTT